This TCR beta chain was found in a study of long-term antiretroviral therapy in people with HIV. The samples comprised 1-10 million cryopreserved PBMC ahead of DNA extraction. In its sample, this clone is medium-sized. Its antigen is still unknown. immunoSEQ v3.0 was run at survey level. Per-sample targets for sequencing were about 35,000-55,000 T-cell genomes. Profiled with immunoSEQ multiplex PCR; TCRdb holds only in-frame clones, not every one. The table records 16,000 or so clones, 65% to 85% of them present only once. The CDR3 extends over 15 amino acids. Germline loops: CDR1 LNHNV, CDR2 YYDKDF (reference sequence). Trimming stripped 0 bases from V and 4 bases from J, with 12 bases between. Points from the study as a whole: Controls had broader CDR3 length ranges than HIV repertoires did. Once patients were on ART, diversity went higher but still fell short of transplant donor controls.

This chain uses TRBV15 with TRBJ1-2; the D gene is possibly TRBD1 (5 bases). The TCR originated in a man between 18 and 35 years old with HIV. This specimen consisted of unsorted PBMCs, obtained 0.1 years before starting antiretroviral therapy. The CDR3 DNA reads TGTGCCACCAGCAGAGATTCCCAGGGAAGCTATGGCTACACCTTC. Protein: CATSRDSQGSYGYTF.